This is a list of T cell receptor beta chains from one sample in a study of vaccination effects on CD4 cells after COVID-19. No antigen is known for these receptors. Some clones are missing from TCRdb's copy, which holds only in-frame ones; the method was immunoSEQ multiplex PCR. The sample shows around 46,000 clones, roughly four fifths of them seen only once. Source: CD4+ T cells from PBMCs cultured with a peptide pool, taken before COVID-19 vaccination. The receptor set was obtained from a human donor who had a prior SARS-CoV-2 infection. Each CDR3 is given with its conserved first and last residue. The order of the fields is V gene, clone size, D gene, J gene, CDR3 length, CDR3 protein, CDR3 DNA. The D gene is left open where the match is weak. The size of a clone is reported for some rows only, either as once, few or many, or as a class for expanded clones.

>TRBV7-2|NA|TRBD1|TRBJ1-6|13
CASSATTGPALHF
TGTGCCAGCAGCGCCACGACAGGGCCGGCCCTCCACTTT
>TRBV14|NA|TRBD2|TRBJ2-1|16
CASSQYLREGLYEQFF
TGTGCCAGCAGCCAATATCTGCGGGAGGGGTTGTATGAGCAGTTCTTC
>TRBV30|NA|TRBD1|TRBJ2-2|15
CAWSVRTGWAGELFF
TGTGCCTGGAGTGTAAGGACAGGTTGGGCCGGGGAGCTGTTTTTT
>TRBV5-4|NA|TRBD1|TRBJ2-7|14
CASSSQTGAGEQYF
TGTGCCAGCAGCTCGCAGACAGGGGCAGGCGAGCAGTACTTC
>TRBV7-3|NA|TRBD2|TRBJ2-3|13
CASSPRREDTQYF
TGTGCCAGCAGCCCGCGGCGGGAGGATACGCAGTATTTT
>TRBV6-2/TRBV6-3|few|TRBD2|TRBJ2-7|16
CASSDPLAGLTYEQYF
TGTGCCAGCAGCGACCCACTAGCGGGTCTCACCTACGAGCAGTACTTC
>TRBV5-1|NA|TRBD2|TRBJ2-5|14
CASRKAGGQETQYF
TGCGCCAGCCGAAAGGCGGGGGGCCAAGAGACCCAGTACTTC
>TRBV2|NA|NA|TRBJ2-7|13
CASSGVGDIEQYF
TGTGCCAGCAGTGGGGTCGGGGATATCGAGCAGTACTTC
>TRBV7-2|NA|NA|TRBJ1-6|13
CASILRIGSPLHF
TGTGCCAGCATACTAAGAATTGGTTCACCCCTCCACTTT
>TRBV7-9|few|NA|TRBJ1-3|12
CASSLAPGHIYF
TGTGCCAGCAGCTTAGCACCGGGACACATATATTTT
>TRBV5-1|few|NA|TRBJ2-7|14
CASSLSGLSYEQYF
TGCGCCAGCAGCCTTTCGGGCCTTTCCTACGAGCAGTACTTC
>TRBV19|NA|NA|TRBJ1-5|14
CASSTVIGNQPQHF
TGTGCCAGTAGTACGGTGATAGGCAATCAGCCCCAGCATTTT
>TRBV4-3|NA|TRBD1|TRBJ1-5|14
CASSQLQGDQPQHF
TGCGCCAGCAGCCAGCTTCAGGGGGATCAGCCCCAGCATTTT
>TRBV11-2|few|TRBD2|TRBJ2-3|17
CASSLGPRTSGMDTQYF
TGTGCCAGCAGCTTAGGCCCCCGGACTAGCGGGATGGATACGCAGTATTTT
>TRBV5-6|NA|TRBD2|TRBJ2-1|16
CASSTTWTSGEDEQFF
TGTGCCAGCAGCACGACCTGGACTAGCGGTGAGGATGAGCAGTTCTTC
>TRBV29-1|few|NA|TRBJ1-1|11
CSVEDGRGSFF
TGCAGCGTTGAAGATGGGCGGGGGTCTTTCTTT
>TRBV3-1/TRBV3-2|NA|NA|TRBJ2-7|12
CASSQLASEQYF
TGTGCCAGCAGCCAACTGGCGTCCGAGCAGTACTTC
>TRBV5-4|NA|NA|TRBJ2-1|15
CASSLEQGFANEQFF
TGTGCCAGCAGCTTGGAGCAGGGCTTTGCGAATGAGCAGTTCTTC
>TRBV18|few|TRBD1|TRBJ2-5|15
CASSPPVGTEGTQYF
TGTGCCAGCTCACCACCGGTAGGGACAGAGGGGACCCAGTACTTC
>TRBV11-2|NA|NA|TRBJ2-5|15
CASSLVQAGGETQYF
TGTGCCAGCAGCTTAGTACAGGCTGGGGGAGAGACCCAGTACTTC